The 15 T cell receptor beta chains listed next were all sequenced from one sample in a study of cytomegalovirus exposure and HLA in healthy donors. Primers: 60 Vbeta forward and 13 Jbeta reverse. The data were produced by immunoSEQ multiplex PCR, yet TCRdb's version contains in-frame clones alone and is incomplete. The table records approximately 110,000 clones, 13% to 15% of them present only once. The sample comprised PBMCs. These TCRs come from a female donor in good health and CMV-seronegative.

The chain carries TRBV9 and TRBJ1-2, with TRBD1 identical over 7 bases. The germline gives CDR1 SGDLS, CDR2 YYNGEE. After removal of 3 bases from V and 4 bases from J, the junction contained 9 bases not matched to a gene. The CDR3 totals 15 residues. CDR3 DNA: TGTGCCAGCAGCGCCGACAGGGTTTTGGTCTATGGCTACACCTTC. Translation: CASSADRVLVYGYTF.

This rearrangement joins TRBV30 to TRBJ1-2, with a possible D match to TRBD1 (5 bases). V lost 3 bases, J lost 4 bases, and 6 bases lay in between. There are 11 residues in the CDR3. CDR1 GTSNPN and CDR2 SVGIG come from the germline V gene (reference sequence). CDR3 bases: TGTGCCTGGAGCAGGGTCTATGGCTACACCTTC. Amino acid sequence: CAWSRVYGYTF. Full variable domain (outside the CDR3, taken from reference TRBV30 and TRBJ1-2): SQTIHQWPATLVQPVGSPLSLECTVEGTSNPNLYWYRQAAGRGLQLLFYSVGIGQISSEVPQNLSASRPQDRQFILSSKKLLLSDSGFYLCAWSRVYGYTFGSGTRLTVV.

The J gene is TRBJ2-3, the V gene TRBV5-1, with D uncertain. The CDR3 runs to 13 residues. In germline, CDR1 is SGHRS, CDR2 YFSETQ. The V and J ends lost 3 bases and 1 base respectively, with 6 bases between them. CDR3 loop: CASSSPGTDTQYF. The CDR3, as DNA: TGCGCCAGCAGCTCCCCTGGCACAGATACGCAGTATTTT.

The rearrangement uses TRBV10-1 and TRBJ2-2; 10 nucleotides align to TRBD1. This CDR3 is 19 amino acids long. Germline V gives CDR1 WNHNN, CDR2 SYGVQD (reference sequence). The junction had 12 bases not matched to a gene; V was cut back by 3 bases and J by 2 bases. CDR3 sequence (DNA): TGCGCCAGCAGTGAATCTTCCCGGGACAGGGGAACTAACACCGGGGAGCTGTTTTTT. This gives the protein CASSESSRDRGTNTGELFF.

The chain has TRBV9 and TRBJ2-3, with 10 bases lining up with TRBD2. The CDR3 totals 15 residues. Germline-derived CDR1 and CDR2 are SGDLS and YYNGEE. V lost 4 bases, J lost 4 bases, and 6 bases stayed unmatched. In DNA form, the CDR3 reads TGTGCCAGCAGCATCTATAGCGGGGGGTCAGATACGCAGTATTTT. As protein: CASSIYSGGSDTQYF.

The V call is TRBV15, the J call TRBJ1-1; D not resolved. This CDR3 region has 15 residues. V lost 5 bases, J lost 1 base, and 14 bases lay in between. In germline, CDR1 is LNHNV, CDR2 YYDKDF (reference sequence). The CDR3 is CATSRTRNTNTEAFF. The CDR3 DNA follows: TGTGCCACCAGCCGTACCAGGAACACGAACACTGAAGCTTTCTTT.

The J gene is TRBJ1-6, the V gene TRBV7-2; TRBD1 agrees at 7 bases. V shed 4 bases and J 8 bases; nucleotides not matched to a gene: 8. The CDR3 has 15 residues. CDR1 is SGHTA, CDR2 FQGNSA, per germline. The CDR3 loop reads CASSSPNRGDSPLHF. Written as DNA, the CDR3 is TGTGCCAGCAGCTCCCCCAACAGGGGCGATTCACCCCTCCACTTT.

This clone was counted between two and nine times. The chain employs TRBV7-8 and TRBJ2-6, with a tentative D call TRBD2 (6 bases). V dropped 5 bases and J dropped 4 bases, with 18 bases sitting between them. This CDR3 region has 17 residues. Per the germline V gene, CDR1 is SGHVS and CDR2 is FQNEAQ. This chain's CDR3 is CASSLGPRGAGANVLTF. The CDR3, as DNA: TGTGCCAGCAGCCTCGGACCGCGGGGTGCCGGGGCCAACGTCCTGACTTTC.

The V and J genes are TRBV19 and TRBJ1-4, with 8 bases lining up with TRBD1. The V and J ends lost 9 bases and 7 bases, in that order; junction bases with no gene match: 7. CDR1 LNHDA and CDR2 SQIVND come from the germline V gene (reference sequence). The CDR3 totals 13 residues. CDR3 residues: CASGDRPGEKLFF. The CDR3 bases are TGTGCCAGCGGGGACAGGCCGGGTGAAAAACTGTTTTTT.

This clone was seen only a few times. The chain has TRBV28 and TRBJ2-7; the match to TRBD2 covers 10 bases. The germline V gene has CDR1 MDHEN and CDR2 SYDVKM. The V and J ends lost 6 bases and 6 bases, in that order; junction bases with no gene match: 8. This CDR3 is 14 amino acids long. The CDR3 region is CASSISGRFFEQYF. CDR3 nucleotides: TGTGCCAGCAGCATTAGCGGGAGGTTCTTCGAGCAGTACTTC.

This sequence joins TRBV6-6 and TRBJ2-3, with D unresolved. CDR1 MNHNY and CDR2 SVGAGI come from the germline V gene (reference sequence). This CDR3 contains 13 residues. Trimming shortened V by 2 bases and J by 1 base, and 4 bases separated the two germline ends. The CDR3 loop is CASSYPGTDTQYF. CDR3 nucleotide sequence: TGTGCCAGCAGTTACCCCGGCACAGATACGCAGTATTTT.

CDR3 sequence: CASSLVGGIYGYTF. The CDR3 region has the DNA TGTGCCAGCAGCCTAGTCGGGGGGATATATGGCTACACCTTC. This rearrangement joins TRBV7-6 to TRBJ1-2; maybe TRBD1 (5 bases). The CDR3 is made up of 14 amino acids. V was clipped by 5 bases and J by 5 bases, with 15 bases between them. In germline, CDR1 is SGHVS, CDR2 FNYEAQ.

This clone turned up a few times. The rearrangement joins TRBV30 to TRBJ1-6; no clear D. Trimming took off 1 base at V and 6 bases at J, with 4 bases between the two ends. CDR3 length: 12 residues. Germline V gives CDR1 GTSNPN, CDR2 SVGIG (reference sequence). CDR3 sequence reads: CAWSAVNSPLHF. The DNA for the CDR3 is TGTGCCTGGAGTGCGGTTAATTCACCCCTCCACTTT.

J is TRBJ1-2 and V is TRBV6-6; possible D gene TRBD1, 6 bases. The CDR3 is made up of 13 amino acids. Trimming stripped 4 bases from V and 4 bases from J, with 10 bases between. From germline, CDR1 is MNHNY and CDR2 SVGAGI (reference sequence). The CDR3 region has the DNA TGTGCCAGCAGTTCCACAGGGACCTATGGCTACACCTTC. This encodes CASSSTGTYGYTF.

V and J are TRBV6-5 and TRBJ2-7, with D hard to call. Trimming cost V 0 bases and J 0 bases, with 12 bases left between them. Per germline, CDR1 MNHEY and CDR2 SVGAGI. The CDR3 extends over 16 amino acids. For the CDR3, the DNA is TGTGCCAGCAGTTACTCCGCAAGTCCGAGCTCCTACGAGCAGTACTTC. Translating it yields CASSYSASPSSYEQYF.